This T cell receptor beta chain comes out of a study of graft-versus-host responses after intestinal transplantation. For the study at large: Every recipient underwent anti-thymocyte globulin induction, then tacrolimus and steroids for roughly 3 years.

V dropped 8 bases and J dropped 0 bases, with 26 bases sitting between them. There are 19 residues in the CDR3. Germline CDR1 reads SNHLY; CDR2 reads FYNNEI. This clone was detected only once. Its cognate antigen is unknown. Profiled with immunoSEQ multiplex PCR; TCRdb holds only in-frame clones, not every one. The sample includes tens of thousands of clones, just under 95% of them seen just once. Study-level results: Recipient-marrow GvH clones were detected, some having first appeared in ileum or blood. With peak circulating GvH clone levels came an association with early post-transplant HvG declines.

The chain carries TRBV2 and TRBJ2-1; maybe TRBD2 (5 bases). This receptor was taken from a human donor who received an intestinal transplant. Sequences were derived from unstimulated CD4+ T cells sorted from spleen or lymph node cells, sampled before intestinal transplant. The CDR3 reads CASRWPARSGKSSYNEQFF. Written as DNA, the CDR3 is TGTGCCAGCCGGTGGCCGGCCAGGAGCGGAAAAAGCTCCTACAATGAGCAGTTCTTC.